This T cell receptor beta chain was sequenced in a study of T cell changes during pregnancy in multiple sclerosis (dated by TCRdb to 2018 to 2020). Context from the whole study: Changes in the T cell repertoire over the course of pregnancy were examined in this study in women with multiple sclerosis.

Library creation used the immunoSEQ multiplex PCR assay. Held by TCRdb, this immuneACCESS table contains in-frame sequences only and omits some clones. Under half of the omission traces to an unresolved V gene where checked; the cause of the rest is unknown. Here the sample has 50,000 to 60,000 clones; over 80% occur a single time. 0.58% of the sample is held by the ten biggest clonotypes. The cysteine opens and the phenylalanine closes a CDR3 of 15 amino acids. CDR3 DNA is the only sequence kept; it has 45 bases, read in frame from the first base. The germline V gene supplies CDR1 MDHEN and CDR2 SYDVKM. V loses 1 base, J loses 1 base, and the germline ends lie 5 bases apart. On this clone: Its specific antigen is unknown. One base away there is no much larger clone; base qualities are not given.

The clonotype was recovered from a female donor with multiple sclerosis, enrolled in a pregnancy study. The chain couples TRBV28 to TRBJ2-6; a tentative D match to TRBD2 spans 5 bases. The sample consisted of CD4+ T cells from peripheral blood mononuclear cells, taken in the first trimester of pregnancy. At the DNA level, the sequence is TGTGCCAGCAGTTTATCGGGGTCTGGGGCCAACGTCCTGACTTTC. This codes for CASSLSGSGANVLTF.